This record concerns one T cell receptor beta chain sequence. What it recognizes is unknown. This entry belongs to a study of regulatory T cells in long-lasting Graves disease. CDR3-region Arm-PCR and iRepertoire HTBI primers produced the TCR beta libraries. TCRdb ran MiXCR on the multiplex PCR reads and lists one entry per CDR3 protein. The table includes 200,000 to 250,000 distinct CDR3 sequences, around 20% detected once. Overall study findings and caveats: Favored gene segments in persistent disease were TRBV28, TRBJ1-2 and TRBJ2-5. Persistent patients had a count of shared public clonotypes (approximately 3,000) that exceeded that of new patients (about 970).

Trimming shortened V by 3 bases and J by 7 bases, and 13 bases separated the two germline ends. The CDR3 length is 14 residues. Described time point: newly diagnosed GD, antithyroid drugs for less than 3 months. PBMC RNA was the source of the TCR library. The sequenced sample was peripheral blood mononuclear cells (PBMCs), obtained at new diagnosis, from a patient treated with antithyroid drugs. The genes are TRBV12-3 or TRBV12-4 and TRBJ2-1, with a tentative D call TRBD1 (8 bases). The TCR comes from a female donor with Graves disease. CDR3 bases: TGTGCCAGCAGTTTCGACAGGGGAGGGAATGAGCAGTTCTTC. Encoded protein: CASSFDRGGNEQFF.